These T cell receptor beta chains were read from a single sample in a study of response to subunit inactivated influenza vaccine. In TCRdb, the RT-PCR reads were re-called with MiXCR into one record per CDR3 protein. The table shows about 780,000 distinct CDR3 sequences, with approximately 18% occurring only once. The sequencing here drew on PBMCs from blood, taken approximately 5 days after vaccination. The receptors stem from a man between 50 and 59 years old who received an inactivated influenza vaccine. Each CDR3 is given with its conserved first and last residue. D genes are given only for firm matches. Expanded clones are given a class, and other clones once, few, many or no size at all.

TRBJ2-7,TRBV20-1,many,.,CSARIQSAGEQYF,TGCAGTGCTAGGATACAAAGTGCGGGCGAGCAGTACTTC
TRBJ2-5,TRBV21-1,.,.,CASSKAGDSHKPLQETQYF,TGTGCCAGCAGCAAAGCCGGGGACAGCCATAAACCTCTCCAAGAGACCCAGTACTTC
TRBJ2-7,TRBV12-3/TRBV12-4,.,TRBD1,CASSLGNKGAGQYF,TGTGCCAGCAGTTTAGGGAACAAGGGGGCCGGGCAGTACTTC
TRBJ1-1,TRBV12-3/TRBV12-4,few,.,CASSWGGTVTEAFF,TGTGCCAGCAGTTGGGGGGGCACGGTAACTGAAGCTTTCTTT
TRBJ2-7,TRBV4-2,.,TRBD1,CASSQAGTGISYEQYF,TGTGCCAGCAGCCAGGCCGGGACAGGGATCTCCTACGAGCAGTACTTC
TRBJ2-3,TRBV29-1,few,.,CSVTGGPGADTQYF,TGCAGCGTCACGGGGGGCCCAGGAGCAGATACGCAGTATTTT
TRBJ2-7,TRBV3-1,.,.,CASSPFGGNVYEQYF,TGTGCCAGCAGCCCCTTCGGAGGGAACGTCTACGAGCAGTACTTC
TRBJ1-6,TRBV20-1,.,TRBD1,CSAQGQGNSPLHF,TGCAGTGCCCAGGGACAGGGTAATTCACCCCTCCACTTT
TRBJ2-4,TRBV7-8,few,.,CASSPRGSIGDIQYF,TGTGCCAGCAGCCCTAGAGGATCAATTGGAGACATTCAGTACTTC
TRBJ1-2,TRBV6-5,.,TRBD1,CASSYTTGAQYGYTF,TGTGCCAGCAGTTACACGACAGGGGCGCAATATGGCTACACCTTC
TRBJ2-1,TRBV4-2,.,TRBD2,CASSQEGDYPKQFF,TGTGCCAGCAGCCAAGAGGGGGACTACCCCAAGCAGTTCTTC
TRBJ2-7,TRBV5-8,few,.,CASSPLGRVYEQYF,TGTGCCAGCAGCCCTCTAGGAAGGGTTTACGAGCAGTACTTC
TRBJ1-1,TRBV5-1,.,TRBD1,CASSSGQGGLAFF,TGCGCCAGCAGCAGTGGACAGGGAGGGTTGGCTTTCTTT
TRBJ2-7,TRBV7-9,few,.,CASSWDLGKPYEQYF,TGTGCCAGCAGTTGGGACCTGGGGAAGCCCTACGAGCAGTACTTC
TRBJ1-5,TRBV20-1,many,TRBD1,CSACRTGRGNQPQHF,TGCAGTGCGTGTAGGACAGGGCGCGGCAATCAGCCCCAGCATTTT
TRBJ2-7,TRBV12-3/TRBV12-4,.,.,CASSPIRTVQYF,TGTGCCAGCAGTCCCATTCGGACAGTGCAGTACTTC
TRBJ2-3,TRBV4-2,few,TRBD2,CASSQDVGLAGGGTQYF,TGTGCCAGCAGCCAAGATGTGGGACTAGCGGGAGGAGGTACGCAGTATTTT
TRBJ2-5,TRBV28,.,.,CASSLSSGKKTQYF,TGTGCCAGCAGTTTAAGTTCCGGGAAGAAGACCCAGTACTTC
TRBJ2-1,TRBV5-1,.,.,CASSLEGYPYNEQFF,TGCGCCAGCAGCTTGGAGGGGTACCCGTACAATGAGCAGTTCTTC
TRBJ2-7,TRBV24-1,.,TRBD2,CATRAGGQGEQYF,TGTGCCACCAGAGCGGGAGGGCAGGGCGAGCAGTACTTC
TRBJ2-3,TRBV20-1,few,TRBD2,CSASGLAGDSDTQYF,TGCAGTGCCAGCGGACTAGCGGGAGATTCGGATACGCAGTATTTT
TRBJ2-7,TRBV14,.,TRBD1,CASSQWGQLFF,TGTGCCAGCAGCCAGTGGGGACAGCTCTTCTTC
TRBJ2-7,TRBV7-2,few,.,CASSLLVSGNEQYF,TGTGCCAGCAGCTTACTTGTTAGCGGAAACGAGCAGTACTTC
TRBJ2-1,TRBV4-3,many,TRBD2,CASSQGRYGRAGEQFF,TGCGCCAGCAGCCAAGGCCGTTACGGGAGGGCCGGTGAGCAGTTCTTC
TRBJ1-1,TRBV4-3,.,TRBD1,CASSQVSWGTGVMNTEAFF,TGCGCCAGCAGCCAAGTCTCCTGGGGGACAGGAGTTATGAACACTGAAGCTTTCTTT
TRBJ2-1,TRBV4-1,.,TRBD1,CASSQEFGTGYNEQFF,TGCGCCAGCAGCCAAGAGTTCGGGACAGGGTACAATGAGCAGTTCTTC
TRBJ2-7,TRBV5-1,many,.,CASSLDPESYEQYF,TGCGCCAGCAGCTTGGACCCCGAATCCTACGAGCAGTACTTC
TRBJ2-5,TRBV2,.,TRBD2,CASNKLAGGRETQYF,TGTGCCAGCAACAAACTAGCGGGAGGGAGAGAGACCCAGTACTTC
TRBJ2-1,TRBV5-1,.,TRBD1,CASSLVSGGYNEQFF,TGCGCCAGCAGCTTGGTCTCAGGGGGCTACAATGAGCAGTTCTTC
TRBJ2-7,TRBV12-3/TRBV12-4,few,TRBD2,CASSLTAGGLLGQYF,TGTGCCAGCAGTTTAACAGCGGGGGGGTTGCTCGGGCAGTACTTC
TRBJ2-1,TRBV15,.,TRBD2,CATSSWTSGDNEQFF,TGTGCCACCAGCAGTTGGACTAGCGGAGACAATGAGCAGTTCTTC
TRBJ2-1,TRBV5-6,.,.,CASSLAPRTAYNEQFF,TGTGCCAGCAGCTTGGCCCCGAGGACGGCCTACAATGAGCAGTTCTTC
TRBJ1-1,TRBV7-9,few,.,CASSSTVMARSTEAFF,TGTGCCAGCAGCTCGACAGTCATGGCAAGGAGCACTGAAGCTTTCTTT
TRBJ2-3,TRBV6-1,.,TRBD1,CASGGRTPTGVSTDTQYF,TGTGCCAGCGGCGGACGGACACCAACAGGGGTCAGCACAGATACGCAGTATTTT
TRBJ1-1,TRBV27,few,.,CASSPRTLNTEAFF,TGTGCCAGCAGTCCGAGAACCCTGAACACTGAAGCTTTCTTT
TRBJ1-1,TRBV27,.,.,CASSLGLMNTEAFF,TGTGCCAGCAGTTTAGGGTTAATGAACACTGAAGCTTTCTTT
TRBJ1-2,TRBV2,.,TRBD1,CASSLTGALYYGYTF,TGTGCCAGCAGTTTAACAGGGGCCTTGTACTATGGCTACACCTTC
TRBJ1-2,TRBV5-1,few,.,CASSLSGVLDYGYTF,TGCGCCAGCAGCTTATCAGGGGTGTTGGACTATGGCTACACCTTC
TRBJ2-7,TRBV29-1,.,.,CSVIWTEDYEQYF,TGCAGCGTTATCTGGACGGAAGACTACGAGCAGTACTTC
TRBJ2-7,TRBV10-3,few,.,CAISESPGYEQYF,TGTGCCATCAGTGAGTCACCAGGCTACGAGCAGTACTTC
TRBJ2-1,TRBV27,few,TRBD1,CASSVTGVSYNEQFF,TGTGCCAGCAGTGTGACAGGGGTTTCCTACAATGAGCAGTTCTTC
TRBJ2-2,TRBV5-5,many,.,CASSLTSTGELFF,TGTGCCAGCAGTCTGACAAGCACCGGGGAGCTGTTTTTT
TRBJ2-5,TRBV3-1,few,TRBD1,CASFHQGAQETQYF,TGTGCCAGCTTCCACCAGGGGGCTCAAGAGACCCAGTACTTC
TRBJ1-1,TRBV12-3/TRBV12-4,many,.,CASRYLLAQAGTEAFF,TGTGCCAGCAGATACCTACTGGCTCAGGCGGGCACTGAAGCTTTCTTT
TRBJ1-2,TRBV10-3,.,.,CAISGGINYGYTF,TGTGCCATCAGTGGTGGGATTAACTATGGCTACACCTTC
TRBJ1-2,TRBV20-1,few,.,CSARPGSGYTF,TGCAGTGCTAGGCCAGGCTCTGGCTACACCTTC
TRBJ2-1,TRBV20-1,many,TRBD2,CSARDLAGTSYNEQFF,TGCAGTGCTAGGGACCTAGCGGGCACCTCCTACAATGAGCAGTTCTTC
TRBJ2-1,TRBV7-2,once,.,CASSLEFVSSYNEQFF,TGTGCCAGCAGCTTAGAGTTCGTGAGCTCCTACAATGAGCAGTTCTTC
TRBJ2-5,TRBV7-2,many,.,CASSLKGETQYF,TGTGCCAGCAGCTTAAAAGGGGAGACCCAGTACTTC
TRBJ1-1,TRBV29-1,.,.,CSVGPLMNTEAFF,TGCAGCGTTGGCCCCTTGATGAACACTGAAGCTTTCTTT
TRBJ2-1,TRBV11-2,.,.,CASSPLSGADYNEQFF,TGTGCCAGCAGCCCCTTATCGGGGGCGGACTACAATGAGCAGTTCTTC